A single sample is the source of the 31 T cell receptor beta chains below, sequenced in a study of shared clonotypes between healthy human individuals. Clones were read by immunoSEQ multiplex PCR, and TCRdb kept only the in-frame ones, dropping some. The sample has about 820,000 clones, 80% to 95% seen once. Naive CD8 cells comprised CD45RO-negative, CCR7-positively selected cells, excluding terminally differentiated effector memory CD45RA+ cells. Material: naive CD8+ T cells sorted from blood. The receptors stem from a man between 25 and 39 years old in good health.

V usage is TRBV5-6 and J usage is TRBJ2-7, with 7 bases matching TRBD1. Germline-derived CDR1 and CDR2 are SGHDT and YYEEEE. V lost 4 bases to trimming and J lost 3 bases; unmatched junction nucleotides: 4. The length of the CDR3 is 13 residues. CDR3 residues: CASSMGQRYEQYF. CDR3 in DNA: TGTGCCAGCAGCATGGGACAGCGCTACGAGCAGTACTTC.

V usage is TRBV28 and J usage is TRBJ2-7; 7 bases line up with TRBD1. This CDR3 has 14 amino acids. Trimming at V came to 5 bases and at J to 2 bases, leaving 6 bases not matched to a gene. CDR1 is MDHEN, CDR2 SYDVKM, per germline. CDR3 nucleotide sequence: TGTGCCAGCAGTCCACAGGGGAACCCCTACGAGCAGTACTTC. Protein: CASSPQGNPYEQYF.

This clone showed up just a few times. The chain links TRBV2 to TRBJ2-7; 7 bases fit TRBD1. After removal of 8 bases from V and 5 bases from J, the junction contained 3 bases not matched to a gene. The CDR3 sequence is 11 residues long. The germline CDR1 and CDR2 sequences are SNHLY and FYNNEI. CDR3 sequence reads: CASQTGNEQYF. CDR3 bases: TGTGCCAGCCAGACAGGGAACGAGCAGTACTTC. Combining the CDR3 with reference TRBV2 and TRBJ2-7 gives the whole variable domain EPEVTQTPSHQVTQMGQEVILRCVPISNHLYFYWYRQILGQKVEFLVSFYNNEISEKSEIFDDQFSVERPDGSNFTLKIRSTKLEDSAMYFCASQTGNEQYFGPGTRLTVT.

The rearrangement uses TRBV27 and TRBJ2-7, with D tentatively TRBD1 or TRBD2 (6 bases each). Per germline, CDR1 MNHEY and CDR2 SMNVEV (reference sequence). CDR3 length: 14 amino acids. Trimming took off 3 bases at V and 4 bases at J, with 13 bases between the two ends. CDR3 protein: CASSFSTGRYEQYF. CDR3 coding DNA: TGTGCCAGCAGTTTTTCTACAGGGAGGTACGAGCAGTACTTC.

The rearrangement links TRBV4-1 to TRBJ2-6, with TRBD2 as a possible D gene (5 bases). V lost 4 bases and J lost 2, with 18 bases in between. Per germline, CDR1 MGHRA and CDR2 YSYEKL. The CDR3 is made up of 18 amino acids. The CDR3 region is CASSPSGSNGAGANVLTF. The CDR3 bases are TGCGCCAGCAGCCCCAGCGGTAGTAACGGGGCTGGGGCCAACGTCCTGACTTTC.

This chain joins TRBV14 and TRBJ2-1, with 14 bases matching TRBD2. The ends lost 4 bases at V and 6 bases at J; junction bases unmatched: 2. The CDR3 is 15 amino acids. The germline V gene encodes CDR1 SGHDN and CDR2 FVKESK. The chain's CDR3 is CASSLGLAGVNEQFF. The CDR3 coding sequence is TGTGCCAGCAGCCTGGGACTAGCGGGAGTCAATGAGCAGTTCTTC.

V usage is TRBV7-8 and J usage is TRBJ2-4; the match to TRBD2 covers 7 bases. Trimming at V came to 5 bases and at J to 0 bases, leaving 13 bases not matched to a gene. This CDR3 is 18 amino acids long. CDR1 SGHVS and CDR2 FQNEAQ come from the germline V gene. As DNA, the CDR3 is TGTGCCAGCAGCCGACACAACGGCGGGGGAAGAGCCAAAAACATTCAGTACTTC. Its protein product is CASSRHNGGGRAKNIQYF.

J is TRBJ1-3 and V is TRBV4-2; D is undetermined. The CDR3 has 13 amino acids. V gave up 3 bases and J gave up 4 bases, with 7 bases separating them. Germline V gives CDR1 LGHNA, CDR2 YNFKEQ. The CDR3 coding sequence is TGTGCCAGCAGCCAGCTCGAAGGAAACACCATATATTTT. It specifies CASSQLEGNTIYF.

This chain joins TRBV7-6 and TRBJ1-1, with D possibly TRBD1 on 5 matching bases. Trimming took 4 bases from V and 1 from J, leaving 10 bases between them. The CDR3 consists of 14 residues. Germline values: CDR1 SGHVS, CDR2 FNYEAQ. The CDR3 sequence is CASSSEQENTEAFF. The DNA of the CDR3 is TGTGCCAGCAGCTCCGAACAGGAGAACACTGAAGCTTTCTTT.

This clone was counted a single time. The J gene is TRBJ2-5, the V gene TRBV28; D is tentatively TRBD1 or TRBD2 (5 bases each). The germline gives CDR1 MDHEN, CDR2 SYDVKM. The CDR3 is 13 amino acids. Deletions cut 5 bases from V and 4 bases from J, with 11 bases between. CDR3 in amino acids: CASSQGRGETQYF. CDR3 DNA sequence: TGTGCCAGCAGTCAGGGTCGGGGAGAGACCCAGTACTTC.

This clone occurred a few times. The chain is built from TRBV7-9 and TRBJ1-5; the D is unclear. Germline loops: CDR1 SEHNR, CDR2 FQNEAQ (reference sequence). The germline V and J ends were trimmed by 1 base and 5 bases, with 9 bases remaining between them. This CDR3 has 14 amino acids. CDR3 in amino acids: CASSLGGGDQPQHF. CDR3 nucleotide sequence: TGTGCCAGCAGCTTAGGTGGTGGTGATCAGCCCCAGCATTTT.

This sequence joins TRBV2 and TRBJ2-5; either TRBD1 or TRBD2 may supply D (6 bases each). V shed 3 bases and J shed 2 bases, with 19 bases lying between them. Looked up from germline, CDR1 is SNHLY and CDR2 is FYNNEI. The CDR3 spans 17 residues. CDR3 sequence (DNA): TGTGCCAGCAGTGAGTTCAAAGGTCGGAGGGGGCAAGAGACCCAGTACTTC. As protein: CASSEFKGRRGQETQYF.

The V and J genes are TRBV7-9 and TRBJ1-1; the D gene is possibly TRBD1 (5 bases). CDR3 length equals 15 residues. The V end lost 0 bases, the J end lost 0 bases, and 8 bases lay between the germline ends. Germline V gives CDR1 SEHNR, CDR2 FQNEAQ (reference sequence). As DNA, the CDR3 is TGTGCCAGCAGCTTAGCCCAGGGCATGAACACTGAAGCTTTCTTT. This encodes CASSLAQGMNTEAFF.

The V gene is TRBV2, the J gene TRBJ2-7; a weak D match, TRBD2 (6 bases). CDR3 length: 10 residues. Germline V gives CDR1 SNHLY, CDR2 FYNNEI. Trimming pared 10 bases from V and 5 bases from J, leaving 9 bases between. The CDR3 DNA reads as TGTGCCAAAGAGCGGGACGAGCAGTACTTC. This sequence encodes CAKERDEQYF.

This chain uses TRBV10-2 with TRBJ2-7; D uncertain. This CDR3 has 14 residues. Trimming left V 5 bases short and J 3 bases short, with 14 bases between. CDR1 and CDR2 from the germline V gene are WSHSY and SAAADI. The DNA of the CDR3 is TGCGCCAGCAGTACCTCCGGTGGCTTCTACGAGCAGTACTTC. Translated: CASSTSGGFYEQYF.

This chain joins TRBV29-1 and TRBJ2-1; 7 nucleotides align to TRBD2. There are 17 residues in the CDR3. Germline loops: CDR1 SQVTM, CDR2 ANQGSEA. J was trimmed by 4 bases and V by 3 bases; bases with no gene match: 15. CDR3 protein: CSVEGGWSAKGYNEQFF. As DNA, the CDR3 is TGCAGCGTTGAGGGGGGGTGGTCGGCGAAGGGGTACAATGAGCAGTTCTTC.

V and J are TRBV7-9 and TRBJ1-4, with D maybe TRBD1 (6 bases). This CDR3 region has 14 residues. V shed 8 bases and J shed 6 bases, with 16 bases lying between them. Germline values: CDR1 SEHNR, CDR2 FQNEAQ (reference sequence). CDR3 nucleotide sequence: TGTGCCAGCCGACGTCCCGGGACATATGAAAAACTGTTTTTT. This encodes CASRRPGTYEKLFF.

The rearrangement uses TRBV15 and TRBJ2-1; the match to TRBD2 covers 10 bases. J gave up 0 bases and V 2 bases, and 1 base lay outside the gene matches. Germline V gene lookup returns CDR1 LNHNV and CDR2 YYDKDF (reference sequence). The CDR3 is 16 residues long. This CDR3 reads CATSRLAGGSYNEQFF. The CDR3 DNA reads TGTGCCACCAGCAGATTAGCGGGAGGCTCCTACAATGAGCAGTTCTTC.

This sequence joins TRBV5-1 and TRBJ2-7, with D unresolved. V lost 0 bases to trimming and J lost 1 base, with 5 bases between them. Per germline, CDR1 SGHRS and CDR2 YFSETQ. This CDR3 has 13 residues. The CDR3 sequence: CASSLAVSYEQYF. In nucleotides, the CDR3 is TGCGCCAGCAGCTTGGCAGTGTCCTACGAGCAGTACTTC.

In its sample, this clone was seen once. The chain uses TRBV5-5 and TRBJ2-1; unclear D gene. CDR1 is SGHKS and CDR2 is YYEKEE in the germline V gene (reference sequence). V was cut by 6 bases and J by 0 bases, with 10 bases left in between. This CDR3 region has 14 residues. The CDR3 DNA follows: TGTGCCAGCAATTACCACCTCTCCTACAATGAGCAGTTCTTC. Encoded protein: CASNYHLSYNEQFF.

This clone has a single count. The chain employs TRBV25-1 and TRBJ1-1; 7 bases agree with TRBD1. Germline lookup yields CDR1 MGHDK and CDR2 SYGVNS. There are 15 residues in the CDR3. The ends lost 1 base at V and 4 bases at J; junction bases unmatched: 6. In DNA form, the CDR3 reads TGTGCCAGCAGTGAATTGACAGGGCGGGGCACTGAAGCTTTCTTT. It encodes CASSELTGRGTEAFF.

This clone came up once. The rearrangement uses TRBV29-1 and TRBJ2-1; 10 nucleotides line up with TRBD2. V trimming: 0 bases; J trimming: 8 bases; junction bases outside the gene matches: 7. CDR1 SQVTM and CDR2 ANQGSEA come from the germline V gene. The CDR3 has 15 amino acids. The DNA of the CDR3 is TGCAGCGTTGAAGATGAGAGGACTAGCGGCGATGAGCAGTTCTTC. Translated: CSVEDERTSGDEQFF.

J is TRBJ1-1 and V is TRBV5-1; 7 bases are shared with TRBD1. Per germline, CDR1 SGHRS and CDR2 YFSETQ. The CDR3 runs to 16 residues. J gave up 3 bases and V 0 bases, and 8 bases lay outside the gene matches. Written as DNA, the CDR3 is TGCGCCAGCAGCTTGGGACAGGGAGTGATGCACACTGAAGCTTTCTTT. The encoded protein is CASSLGQGVMHTEAFF. Full variable domain (rest looked up from reference TRBV5-1 and TRBJ1-1): KAGVTQTPRYLIKTRGQQVTLSCSPISGHRSVSWYQQTPGQGLQFLFEYFSETQRNKGNFPGRFSGRQFSNSRSEMNVSTLELGDSALYLCASSLGQGVMHTEAFFGQGTRLTVV.

Concerning this clone itself: This same CDR3 is encoded by further DNA sequences in the sample. V is TRBV11-2 and J is TRBJ2-7, with 11 bases matching TRBD2. The CDR3 is 13 amino acids. Per germline, CDR1 SGHAT and CDR2 FQNNGV. Trimming removed 9 bases from V and 1 base from J; junction bases left unmatched: 2. In nucleotides, the CDR3 is TGTGCCAGTGGGACTAGCGGTTCCTACGAGCAGTACTTC. It specifies CASGTSGSYEQYF.

V is TRBV7-9 and J is TRBJ2-3, with 8 bases identical to TRBD1. The germline CDR1 and CDR2 sequences are SEHNR and FQNEAQ (reference sequence). The CDR3 is made up of 14 amino acids. The V segment lost 5 bases and the J segment 4 bases; nucleotides outside the gene matches: 5. CDR3: CASSPRTGPDTQYF. The CDR3 nucleotides read TGTGCCAGCAGCCCAAGGACAGGGCCAGATACGCAGTATTTT.

The sample holds one count of this clone. J is TRBJ2-7 and V is TRBV2; D possibly corresponds to TRBD1 (5 bases). This CDR3 spans 12 amino acids. CDR1 and CDR2 from the germline V gene are SNHLY and FYNNEI. V was shortened by 5 bases and J by 2 bases, with 7 bases between the two germline ends. CDR3 loop: CASSPGTYEQYF. The CDR3 DNA follows: TGTGCCAGCAGTCCAGGGACCTACGAGCAGTACTTC.

J is TRBJ2-7 and V is TRBV6-5; D gene unclear. The germline CDR1 and CDR2 sequences are MNHEY and SVGAGI. Between the trimmed V and J ends, which lost 5 bases and 0 bases, there was a span of 11 bases. The CDR3 covers 14 residues. The CDR3 loop reads CASSPQLSSYEQYF. The CDR3 DNA reads TGTGCCAGCAGTCCCCAGTTGAGCTCCTACGAGCAGTACTTC.

The chain has TRBV7-9 and TRBJ1-1; a weak D match, TRBD1 (5 bases). This CDR3 has 11 amino acids. V lost 7 bases to trimming and J lost 3 bases, with 6 bases between them. From germline, CDR1 is SEHNR and CDR2 FQNEAQ (reference sequence). CDR3: CASTGYTEAFF. The CDR3 nucleotides read TGTGCCAGCACAGGGTACACTGAAGCTTTCTTT. Using reference TRBV7-9 and TRBJ1-1 for the parts outside the CDR3, the full variable domain is DTGVSQNPRHKITKRGQNVTFRCDPISEHNRLYWYRQTLGQGPEFLTYFQNEAQLEKSRLLSDRFSAERPKGSFSTLEIQRTEQGDSAMYLCASTGYTEAFFGQGTRLTVV.

The V and J genes are TRBV27 and TRBJ2-1; D is perhaps TRBD1 or TRBD2 (7 bases each). Trimming left V 6 bases short and J 3 bases short, with 21 bases between. The CDR3 spans 17 residues. Germline V lookup: CDR1 MNHEY, CDR2 SMNVEV (reference sequence). CDR3 residues: CASRTGTKGGIYNEQFF. CDR3 DNA sequence: TGTGCCAGCAGGACAGGGACTAAGGGGGGTATCTACAATGAGCAGTTCTTC.

The chain uses TRBV27 and TRBJ2-1; 11 nucleotides match TRBD2. The CDR3 runs to 15 residues. CDR1 is MNHEY, CDR2 SMNVEV, per germline (reference sequence). J was trimmed by 2 bases and V by 6 bases; bases with no gene match: 3. The CDR3 DNA reads as TGTGCCAGCAGCGAGGGACTAGCGGCCTACAATGAGCAGTTCTTC. It encodes CASSEGLAAYNEQFF.

The chain has TRBV5-5 and TRBJ2-7; the D gene is possibly TRBD2 (6 bases). The CDR3 length is 16 residues. CDR1 is SGHKS, CDR2 YYEKEE, per germline (reference sequence). The germline V and J ends were trimmed by 2 bases and 3 bases, with 18 bases remaining between them. The CDR3 bases are TGTGCCAGCAGCTTTGGGATAAGTTCCGGGAGCTACGAGCAGTACTTC. Translated: CASSFGISSGSYEQYF.